The 6 T cell receptor beta chains listed next were all sequenced from one sample in a study of T cells after yellow fever vaccination (dated by TCRdb to between 2018 and 2021). The method was 5' RACE. Reads for this sample came from an Illumina HiSeq 2500. TCRdb trimmed public reads at Q25 via fastp, called clones via MiXCR and kept in-frame beta chains. Each entry merges the rows of one CDR3 protein and shows their most common DNA and genes. In all, the sample holds 600,000 to 750,000 distinct CDR3 sequences, and roughly 12% of those were seen once. Around 14% of the sample lies in the top ten. The meaning of the sample's treatment or condition label: live attenuated yellow fever vaccine strain. The material was PBMCs, obtained on the day of the yellow fever booster vaccination. Receptor source: a young man who received the YFV17D yellow fever vaccine.

This clonotype was counted between two and nine times. The chain couples TRBV29-1 to TRBJ2-1, with D perhaps matching TRBD1 or TRBD2 (5 bases each). Per germline, CDR1 SQVTM and CDR2 ANQGSEA. The CDR3 covers 14 residues. The V and J ends lost 4 bases and 6 bases respectively, with 16 bases between them. The CDR3 loop is CSVGGALVGNEQFF. DNA of the CDR3: TGCAGCGTTGGAGGGGCTCTTGTGGGCAATGAGCAGTTCTTC.

This clonotype was detected only a few times. The J gene is TRBJ2-7, the V gene TRBV6-1, with 10 nucleotides matching TRBD2. CDR1 MNHNS and CDR2 SASEGT come from the germline V gene. This CDR3 region has 15 residues. The trim removed 9 bases at V and 0 bases at J, leaving 8 bases unmatched. CDR3 protein: CARGESGRASYEQYF. The CDR3 DNA sequence: TGTGCCAGAGGGGAAAGCGGGAGGGCCTCCTACGAGCAGTACTTC.

Ten or more counts support this clonotype. The chain's CDR3 is CASSPPRGEQYF. The CDR3 nucleotides read TGTGCCAGCAGCCCCCCGCGAGGCGAGCAGTACTTC. The rearrangement uses TRBV14 and TRBJ2-7, with unresolved D. Per the germline V gene, CDR1 is SGHDN and CDR2 is FVKESK. V was trimmed by 4 bases and J by 6 bases, leaving 10 bases between them. This CDR3 is built from 12 residues.

This clonotype was recorded many times. The chain couples TRBV4-2 to TRBJ2-7; D gene unclear. The CDR3 has 13 amino acids. The V and J ends lost 0 bases and 0 bases respectively, with 3 bases between them. Germline V lookup: CDR1 LGHNA, CDR2 YNFKEQ. CDR3 amino acids: CASSQETSYEQYF. The CDR3 nucleotides read TGTGCCAGCAGCCAAGAAACCTCCTACGAGCAGTACTTC.

The chain recombines TRBV28 with TRBJ1-6; no definite D call. The CDR3 length is 12 residues. Germline V lookup: CDR1 MDHEN, CDR2 SYDVKM. V was pared by 8 bases and J by 7 bases, with 9 bases between. In DNA form, the CDR3 reads TGTGCCAGCCACACCTTAAATTCACCCCTCCACTTT. Encoded protein: CASHTLNSPLHF.

The sample holds a few counts of this clonotype. This rearrangement joins TRBV29-1 to TRBJ1-4, with D possibly being TRBD1 (6 bases). This CDR3 comprises 17 residues. Looked up from germline, CDR1 is SQVTM and CDR2 is ANQGSEA. Between the trimmed V and J ends, which lost 4 bases and 3 bases, there was a span of 21 bases. The CDR3 is CSVAARGRVSANEKLFF. DNA of the CDR3: TGCAGCGTTGCGGCCAGGGGTAGGGTCTCGGCTAATGAAAAACTGTTTTTT.